These 16 T cell receptor beta chains originate from one sample sequenced in a study of cytotoxic CD8 clonotypes in ibrutinib-treated CLL (dated by TCRdb to about 2021). The protocol used for the library was the immunoSEQ multiplex PCR assay. The table was pulled from immuneACCESS by TCRdb, which kept in-frame rearrangements only. Such tables lose some clones; where checked, under half of the loss comes from unresolved V genes, and the rest has no known cause. This sample holds around 140,000 clones; around 77% were observed only once. The ten most abundant clones make up around a quarter of the sample. The sample's time point label, decoded: approximately twelve months on ibrutinib. The sequencing here drew on PBMCs, taken after 12 months of ibrutinib treatment. These receptors all stem from a human donor with chronic lymphocytic leukemia.

This chain links TRBV19 with TRBJ2-7; 9 bases agree with TRBD1. The CDR3 sequence is 14 residues long. The germline V gene encodes CDR1 LNHDA and CDR2 SQIVND (reference sequence). Unmatched junction bases numbered 5, after V lost 5 bases and J lost 3 bases. The CDR3 here is CASSYRDRDYEQYF. In nucleotides, the CDR3 is TGTGCCAGTAGTTACCGGGACAGGGACTACGAGCAGTACTTC. The full variable domain, its missing parts supplied by reference TRBV19 and TRBJ2-7, is DGGITQSPKYLFRKEGQNVTLSCEQNLNHDAMYWYRQDPGQGLRLIYYSQIVNDFQKGDIAEGYSVSREKKESFPLTVTSAQKNPTAFYLCASSYRDRDYEQYFGPGTRLTVT.

The chain is built from TRBV5-4 and TRBJ2-5, with TRBD1 identical over 9 bases. This CDR3 is 14 amino acids long. J was trimmed by 7 bases and V by 3 bases; bases with no gene match: 7. The germline V gene encodes CDR1 SGHNT and CDR2 YYREEE (reference sequence). In nucleotides, the CDR3 is TGTGCCAGCAGCTCTAGGACAGGGGAGGGGACCCAGTACTTC. It specifies CASSSRTGEGTQYF.

The gene calls are TRBV6-4 and TRBJ2-7; TRBD1 matches 9 bases. CDR1 MRHNA and CDR2 SNTAGT come from the germline V gene. The CDR3 consists of 15 residues. Trimming at V came to 7 bases and at J to 3 bases, leaving 10 bases not matched to a gene. In nucleotides, the CDR3 is TGTGCCAGCAATTCACCGGGACAGGGCATCTACGAGCAGTACTTC. Amino acids: CASNSPGQGIYEQYF.

V and J are TRBV6-9 and TRBJ1-2; 7 bases align to TRBD1. CDR1 MNHGY and CDR2 SVAAGI come from the germline V gene. There are 13 residues in the CDR3. Losses at the gene ends were 8 bases for V and 6 bases for J; bases not matched to a gene: 9. The CDR3 reads CASAKGTAHGYTF. The CDR3 bases are TGTGCCAGCGCGAAGGGGACAGCCCATGGCTACACCTTC.

The gene calls are TRBV7-2 and TRBJ2-1, with D perhaps TRBD2 (5 bases). CDR1 is SGHTA, CDR2 FQGNSA, per germline. V was trimmed by 5 bases and J by 4 bases, leaving 12 bases between them. The CDR3 totals 14 residues. The CDR3, as DNA: TGTGCCAGCAGCCCCGGACTGGAATACAATGAGCAGTTCTTC. This codes for CASSPGLEYNEQFF. Full variable domain (missing parts from reference TRBV7-2 and TRBJ2-1): GAGVSQSPSNKVTEKGKDVELRCDPISGHTALYWYRQSLGQGLEFLIYFQGNSAPDKSGLPSDRFSAERTGGSVSTLTIQRTQQEDSAVYLCASSPGLEYNEQFFGPGTRLTVL.

The genes are TRBV21-1 and TRBJ1-5; the D call TRBD1 from the table was never checked on the DNA. TRBV21-1 is noted as a pseudogene. The CDR3 consists of 16 residues. DNA for the CDR3: TGTGCCAGCAGCAAGGGTTCAGACAGGATAAATCAGCCCCAGCATTTT. It yields the protein CASSKGSDRINQPQHF.

The rearrangement links TRBV28 to TRBJ2-3; D unclear. Trimming took off 7 bases at V and 7 bases at J, with 12 bases between the two ends. The germline CDR1 and CDR2 sequences are MDHEN and SYDVKM. This CDR3 region has 12 residues. CDR3 region: CASIGWDNTQYF. CDR3 sequence (DNA): TGTGCCAGCATCGGTTGGGATAATACGCAGTATTTT.

The rearrangement joins TRBV6-1 to TRBJ1-3; tentative D call: TRBD1 (5 bases). The CDR3 sequence is 17 residues long. V was shortened by 4 bases and J by 5 bases, with 21 bases between the two germline ends. CDR1 and CDR2 (germline): MNHNS, SASEGT. CDR3 DNA: TGTGCCAGCAGTGGATTCCTAGGGGACGAAAAAAGAAACACCATATATTTT. This translates into CASSGFLGDEKRNTIYF.

This clone was seen only a few times. The genes are TRBV7-9 and TRBJ2-7, with 7 bases that match TRBD2. J lost 3 bases, V lost 0 bases, and 2 bases had no gene match. The germline gives CDR1 SEHNR, CDR2 FQNEAQ (reference sequence). This CDR3 is 14 amino acids long. This CDR3 reads CASSLAGLDYEQYF. The CDR3 DNA reads as TGTGCCAGCAGCTTAGCAGGACTAGACTACGAGCAGTACTTC.

This sequence joins TRBV7-2 and TRBJ2-7; TRBD1 aligns across 8 bases. This CDR3 has 15 residues. Germline assignment: CDR1 SGHTA and CDR2 FQGNSA. With V trimmed by 2 bases and J by 5 bases, 8 bases remained unmatched. CDR3 amino acids: CASSLQAGGPHEQYF. CDR3 nucleotide sequence: TGTGCCAGCAGCTTACAAGCAGGGGGCCCCCACGAGCAGTACTTC.

The rearrangement links TRBV6-5 to TRBJ2-7; 7 bases line up with TRBD1. With V trimmed by 6 bases and J by 1 base, 9 bases remained unmatched. CDR1 and CDR2 from the germline V gene are MNHEY and SVGAGI. This CDR3 has 15 residues. Here the CDR3 reads CASRHKQGLSYEQYF. The CDR3 region has the DNA TGTGCCAGCAGGCACAAACAGGGGCTGTCCTACGAGCAGTACTTC.

CDR3 coding DNA: TGTGCCAGCAGCCAAGATTGGGAGACCCAGTACTTC. The encoded protein is CASSQDWETQYF. V usage is TRBV4-2 and J usage is TRBJ2-5; no definite D call. The CDR3 is 12 amino acids. V was trimmed by 0 bases and J by 5 bases, leaving 4 bases between them. Per germline, CDR1 LGHNA and CDR2 YNFKEQ.

The gene calls are TRBV11-2 and TRBJ1-5; TRBD1 is a possible D gene (5 bases). V was cut by 5 bases and J by 1 base, with 18 bases left in between. Germline V gene sequence: CDR1 SGHAT, CDR2 FQNNGV. The CDR3 is 17 amino acids. The CDR3 protein is CASSPSSGYGSNQPQHF. CDR3 nucleotide sequence: TGTGCCAGCAGCCCAAGTTCAGGGTATGGGAGCAATCAGCCCCAGCATTTT.

V is TRBV11-2 and J is TRBJ2-2; D remains ambiguous. Germline lookup yields CDR1 SGHAT and CDR2 FQNNGV. This CDR3 region has 15 residues. V shed 6 bases and J shed 1 base, with 12 bases lying between them. The DNA of the CDR3 is TGTGCCAGCAGTTTTTTTTCGATGAACACCGGGGAGCTGTTTTTT. This codes for CASSFFSMNTGELFF.

The chain carries TRBV4-2 and TRBJ2-1; 16 bases are a match to TRBD2. The V and J ends lost 0 bases and 5 bases, in that order; junction bases with no gene match: 4. The CDR3 runs 18 residues. Germline V gene data show CDR1 as LGHNA and CDR2 as YNFKEQ. CDR3 sequence reads: CASSQDPGLAGGNNEQFF. DNA of the CDR3: TGTGCCAGCAGCCAAGACCCGGGACTAGCGGGGGGGAACAATGAGCAGTTCTTC.

This clone occurred once. The V call is TRBV7-6, the J call TRBJ2-7; D tentatively fits TRBD1 or TRBD2 (5 bases each). The CDR3 is made up of 13 amino acids. CDR1 is SGHVS, CDR2 FNYEAQ, per germline. The V gene lost 1 base and the J gene lost 7 bases, with 11 bases spanning the gap. The CDR3 loop reads CASSLGGTLEQYF. CDR3 coding DNA: TGTGCCAGCAGCTTAGGTGGGACGTTAGAGCAGTACTTC.